This T cell receptor (beta chain) is from a study of regulatory T cells in long-lasting Graves disease. Broader study findings: Persistent cases favored TRBV28, TRBJ1-2 and TRBJ2-5. Thyroid tissue went unstudied; only peripheral blood was examined.

Time point in this sample: persistent/refractory GD, antithyroid drugs over 5 years with positive TRAb. PBMC RNA served as the TCR library source. Worth noting for this clonotype: The antigen is undetermined.

CDR1 MNHEY and CDR2 SMNVEV come from the germline V gene (reference sequence). This CDR3 region has 15 residues. The germline V and J ends were trimmed by 5 bases and 4 bases, with 14 bases remaining between them. In building TCR beta libraries, iRepertoire HTBI primers were used together with Arm-PCR of CDR3 regions. TCRdb passed the multiplex PCR reads through MiXCR, listing each CDR3 protein once. Altogether roughly 400,000 distinct CDR3 sequences are present, less than 25% being singletons, with the ten largest covering around 21%. V usage is TRBV27 and J usage is TRBJ2-2, with D uncertain. Sequenced here: peripheral blood mononuclear cells (PBMCs), sampled when the disease was refractory, from a patient treated with antithyroid drugs. The TCR comes from a female donor with Graves disease. CDR3 in DNA: TGTGCCAGCAGTCCCGTGGGCCGTGGCACCGGGGAGCTGTTTTTT. Protein: CASSPVGRGTGELFF.